These 25 T cell receptor beta chains came from one sample sequenced in a study of CD8+ T cells in alopecia areata. Extracted from the samples, RNA was reverse transcribed into cDNA to serve as the sequencing template. Clones were read by immunoSEQ multiplex PCR, and TCRdb kept only the in-frame ones, dropping some. The sample carries roughly 200,000 clones, roughly three fifths recorded once. The sample was CD8+ T cells sorted from blood. These receptor sequences come from a human donor in good health.

The chain combines TRBV4-2 with TRBJ2-3, with 9 bases aligning to TRBD2. Germline V gene sequence: CDR1 LGHNA, CDR2 YNFKEQ. The CDR3 has 15 amino acids. V shed 1 base, J shed 3 bases, and the junction held 2 bases outside the gene matches. The CDR3 nucleotides read TGTGCCAGCAGCCAAGGCGGGGGGGCAACAGATACGCAGTATTTT. Its translation is CASSQGGGATDTQYF.

The V gene is TRBV4-1, the J gene TRBJ1-1; D call uncertain. From germline, CDR1 is MGHRA and CDR2 YSYEKL. The length of the CDR3 is 14 residues. Trimming cost V 0 bases and J 1 base, with 6 bases left between them. DNA for the CDR3: TGCGCCAGCAGCCAAGATCCCGGGAACACTGAAGCTTTCTTT. It encodes CASSQDPGNTEAFF.

This clone was detected only once. The rearrangement joins TRBV7-2 to TRBJ2-5; 8 positions agree with TRBD2. With V trimmed by 6 bases and J by 2 bases, 14 bases remained unmatched. The CDR3 covers 17 residues. Germline CDR1 reads SGHTA; CDR2 reads FQGNSA. CDR3 nucleotides: TGTGCCAGCAGATCCCCGCCGGGAGGGACGGTTCAAGAGACCCAGTACTTC. Protein: CASRSPPGGTVQETQYF.

This chain uses TRBV29-1 with TRBJ1-2; TRBD1 aligns across 9 bases. The ends lost 5 bases at V and 11 bases at J; junction bases unmatched: 12. Germline values: CDR1 SQVTM, CDR2 ANQGSEA. The CDR3 is 13 amino acids. The CDR3 DNA reads TGCAGCGTTCTAGAGAGGACAGGGGAGTGGTACACCTTC. The encoded protein is CSVLERTGEWYTF.

This clone was detected a few times. The chain employs TRBV25-1 and TRBJ1-2; no reliable D call. The CDR3 covers 13 residues. V lost 4 bases and J 5 bases, leaving 11 bases between the germline ends. Per germline, CDR1 MGHDK and CDR2 SYGVNS. The CDR3 nucleotides are TGTGCCAGCAGTGGATCGCTACTTTATGGCTACACCTTC. Its translation: CASSGSLLYGYTF.

Written as DNA, the CDR3 is TGCAGCGTCAAGAACACCGGGGAGCTGTTTTTT. It encodes CSVKNTGELFF. This chain uses TRBV29-1 with TRBJ2-2; D not resolved. The CDR3 sequence is 11 residues long. Germline CDR1 SQVTM, CDR2 ANQGSEA. V was cut by 6 bases and J by 1 base, with 3 bases left in between.

The chain is built from TRBV7-9 and TRBJ1-1; D is possibly TRBD1 (6 bases). The germline gives CDR1 SEHNR, CDR2 FQNEAQ (reference sequence). The V end lost 6 bases, the J end lost 0 bases, and 14 bases lay between the germline ends. This CDR3 comprises 15 residues. This chain's CDR3 is CASRGRGRLNTEAFF. The CDR3 region has the DNA TGTGCCAGCAGGGGACGGGGGCGATTGAACACTGAAGCTTTCTTT.

The chain has TRBV2 and TRBJ1-6; 8 bases line up with TRBD1. The V gene's germline CDR1 is SNHLY and CDR2 FYNNEI. Trimming removed 6 bases from V and 8 bases from J; junction bases left unmatched: 3. This CDR3 spans 13 amino acids. The CDR3 DNA reads TGTGCCAGCAGCAGGGGGCTCTATTCACCCCTCCACTTT. As protein: CASSRGLYSPLHF.

Ten or more counts support this clone. The chain joins TRBV5-4 to TRBJ1-2; D gene uncertain. Germline loops: CDR1 SGHNT, CDR2 YYREEE (reference sequence). Trimming took off 4 bases at V and 3 bases at J, with 10 bases between the two ends. This CDR3 region has 13 residues. This chain's CDR3 is CASSRSFYYGYTF. The CDR3, as DNA: TGTGCCAGCAGCCGGTCGTTCTACTATGGCTACACCTTC.

The CDR3 coding sequence is TGTGCCAGCAGCGACCGGGACCTCCGAAGAGGCTACACCTTC. It translates to CASSDRDLRRGYTF. J is TRBJ1-2 and V is TRBV5-6; D is perhaps TRBD1 (5 bases). The CDR3 has 14 amino acids. The germline V and J ends were trimmed by 4 bases and 8 bases, with 18 bases remaining between them. Germline CDR1 is SGHDT and CDR2 is YYEEEE.

The chain uses TRBV6-4 and TRBJ1-1; D may be TRBD1 (5 bases). Germline assignment: CDR1 MRHNA and CDR2 SNTAGT. V was cut by 2 bases and J by 5 bases, with 12 bases left in between. The CDR3 extends over 14 amino acids. CDR3 residues: CASSDRARGTEAFF. As DNA, the CDR3 is TGTGCCAGCAGTGACAGGGCAAGGGGTACTGAAGCTTTCTTT.

This chain joins TRBV28 and TRBJ1-1; 7 bases are shared with TRBD1. Per germline, CDR1 MDHEN and CDR2 SYDVKM. Trimming removed 6 bases from V and 4 bases from J; junction bases left unmatched: 2. The CDR3 runs 12 residues. For the CDR3, the DNA is TGTGCCAGCAGGACAGGGACCACTGAAGCTTTCTTT. Translating it yields CASRTGTTEAFF. Together with reference TRBV28 and TRBJ1-1, the CDR3 gives the full variable domain: DVKVTQSSRYLVKRTGEKVFLECVQDMDHENMFWYRQDPGLGLRLIYFSYDVKMKEKGDIPEGYSVSREKKERFSLILESASTNQTSMYLCASRTGTTEAFFGQGTRLTVV.

V is TRBV25-1 and J is TRBJ2-7, with TRBD1 matching 7 bases. V lost 4 bases, J lost 1 base, and 4 bases stayed unmatched. Germline-derived CDR1 and CDR2 are MGHDK and SYGVNS. This CDR3 has 14 amino acids. The CDR3 region is CASSGDRPSYEQYF. CDR3 nucleotide sequence: TGTGCCAGCAGTGGGGACAGACCTTCCTACGAGCAGTACTTC.

The genes are TRBV2 and TRBJ1-1; D remains unclear. Trimming removed 8 bases from V and 1 base from J, with 8 bases in between. The CDR3 loop spans 12 amino acids. CDR1 is SNHLY, CDR2 FYNNEI, per germline. The chain's CDR3 is CASEGGNTEAFF. CDR3 nucleotides: TGTGCCAGCGAAGGAGGGAACACTGAAGCTTTCTTT.

The chain is built from TRBV29-1 and TRBJ2-3, with 7 bases identical to TRBD2. Germline loops: CDR1 SQVTM, CDR2 ANQGSEA. The J segment lost 6 bases and the V segment lost 4 bases, leaving 10 bases of the junction unmatched. This CDR3 comprises 14 residues. The CDR3 bases are TGCAGCGTTGGTCTCGGGGGGACCGGGGATACGCAGTATTTT. Translated: CSVGLGGTGDTQYF.

The chain is built from TRBV10-2 and TRBJ1-5; TRBD1 aligns across 11 bases. This CDR3 has 15 residues. The junction had 5 bases not matched to a gene; V was cut back by 8 bases and J by 2 bases. Germline CDR1 and CDR2: WSHSY and SAAADI. CDR3 DNA sequence: TGCGCCAGCGATCCGGGACAGGGGGGCAATCAGCCCCAGCATTTT. Translating gives CASDPGQGGNQPQHF.

The chain has TRBV10-3 and TRBJ2-5, with D uncertain. This CDR3 has 14 amino acids. The germline V and J ends were trimmed by 3 bases and 0 bases, with 8 bases remaining between them. Germline V gives CDR1 ENHRY, CDR2 SYGVKD. The CDR3 DNA sequence: TGTGCCATCAGTGACCCCGGGCACCAAGAGACCCAGTACTTC. The encoded protein is CAISDPGHQETQYF.

The chain links TRBV29-1 to TRBJ1-1; tentative D call: TRBD1 (6 bases). Between the trimmed V and J ends, which lost 6 bases and 5 bases, there was a span of 13 bases. Germline assignment: CDR1 SQVTM and CDR2 ANQGSEA. This CDR3 has 12 amino acids. CDR3: CSVPGDRTEAFF. As DNA, the CDR3 is TGCAGCGTCCCAGGGGATAGGACTGAAGCTTTCTTT.

The chain employs TRBV15 and TRBJ2-5, with TRBD2 matching 10 bases. The length of the CDR3 is 15 residues. Per the germline V gene, CDR1 is LNHNV and CDR2 is YYDKDF (reference sequence). The ends lost 4 bases at V and 4 bases at J; junction bases unmatched: 6. This CDR3 is CATSISGGAGETQYF. The CDR3 DNA reads as TGTGCCACCAGCATCAGCGGGGGGGCGGGAGAGACCCAGTACTTC. Filled out from reference TRBV15 and TRBJ2-5, the complete variable domain reads DAMVIQNPRYQVTQFGKPVTLSCSQTLNHNVMYWYQQKSSQAPKLLFHYYDKDFNNEADTPDNFQSRRPNTSFCFLDIRSPGLGDTAMYLCATSISGGAGETQYFGPGTRLLVL.

The rearrangement joins TRBV5-6 to TRBJ1-5; possibly TRBD1 for D (6 bases). The V gene lost 6 bases and the J gene lost 4 bases, with 17 bases spanning the gap. The V gene's germline CDR1 is SGHDT and CDR2 YYEEEE. This CDR3 contains 15 residues. The CDR3 is CASTLGQGRNQPQHF. The CDR3, as DNA: TGTGCCAGCACCCTTGGGCAGGGGCGAAATCAGCCCCAGCATTTT.

This chain uses TRBV27 with TRBJ2-5; 12 bases agree with TRBD1. The ends lost 4 bases at V and 2 bases at J; junction bases unmatched: 5. Germline CDR1 and CDR2: MNHEY and SMNVEV (reference sequence). There are 16 residues in the CDR3. CDR3 residues: CASSSGQGAIQETQYF. The CDR3 coding sequence is TGTGCCAGCAGTTCGGGACAGGGGGCGATTCAAGAGACCCAGTACTTC.

CDR3 sequence: CASSLNLMGANTEAFF. CDR3 sequence (DNA): TGTGCCAGCAGCTTAAACCTGATGGGGGCCAACACTGAAGCTTTCTTT. The V call is TRBV7-9, the J call TRBJ1-1, with a weak D call TRBD1 (6 bases). CDR3 length: 16 amino acids. The germline CDR1 and CDR2 sequences are SEHNR and FQNEAQ (reference sequence). V was shortened by 2 bases and J by 2 bases, with 15 bases between the two germline ends. Full variable domain (missing parts from reference TRBV7-9 and TRBJ1-1): DTGVSQNPRHKITKRGQNVTFRCDPISEHNRLYWYRQTLGQGPEFLTYFQNEAQLEKSRLLSDRFSAERPKGSFSTLEIQRTEQGDSAMYLCASSLNLMGANTEAFFGQGTRLTVV.

V is TRBV2 and J is TRBJ1-1; D is perhaps TRBD1 (5 bases). The V and J ends lost 9 bases and 6 bases respectively, with 8 bases between them. This CDR3 has 10 amino acids. Germline values: CDR1 SNHLY, CDR2 FYNNEI. CDR3 nucleotide sequence: TGTGCCAGGGGGGGGGCTGAAGCTTTCTTT. It specifies CARGGAEAFF.

V gene TRBV29-1 combines with J gene TRBJ1-2, with D possibly matching TRBD1 (6 bases). The CDR3 extends over 12 amino acids. Looked up from germline, CDR1 is SQVTM and CDR2 is ANQGSEA. The V end was cut by 5 bases, the J end by 2 bases, with 9 bases between. The CDR3 loop reads CSVRTANYGYTF. Written as DNA, the CDR3 is TGCAGCGTTCGGACAGCCAACTATGGCTACACCTTC.

The rearrangement joins TRBV13 to TRBJ1-6, with 8 bases aligning to TRBD1. CDR3 size: 15 residues. CDR1 is PRHDT, CDR2 FYEKMQ, per germline (reference sequence). Losses at the gene ends were 6 bases for V and 5 bases for J; bases not matched to a gene: 6. The CDR3 sequence is CASSYSTGDNSPLHF. For the CDR3, the DNA is TGTGCCAGCAGTTACTCGACAGGGGATAATTCACCCCTCCACTTT.